These T cell receptor beta chains were read from a single sample in a study of blood T cell repertoires in COVID-19. The data were produced by immunoSEQ multiplex PCR, yet TCRdb's version contains in-frame clones alone and is incomplete. The sample records a few hundred thousand clones, roughly 86% being singletons. Input material: peripheral blood. These receptors were collected from a woman in her twenties or thirties with COVID-19, enrolled during active disease. Both conserved end residues are part of each CDR3. Each record gives: V gene, clone size, D gene, J gene, CDR3 DNA, CDR3 protein. A D gene is named only where the DNA matches it firmly. Some rows mark clone size as missing; the rest say once, few, many or name a class of expanded clone.

TRBV4-2	NA	NA	TRBJ1-2	TGTGCCAGCAGCCAAGCGTCCGCAGCTAACTATGGCTACACCTTC	CASSQASAANYGYTF
TRBV4-1	once	NA	TRBJ1-6	TGCGCCAGCAGCCAAGTAACGGGCTCCTATAATTCACCCCTCCACTTT	CASSQVTGSYNSPLHF
TRBV6-5	NA	NA	TRBJ1-3	TGTGCCAGCAGTTACTCGAAGGCGGCGGGAAACACCATATATTTT	CASSYSKAAGNTIYF
TRBV11-2	NA	TRBD2	TRBJ2-5	TGTGCCAGCAGCTCGACTAGCGGGAGTTTTTTTGAGACCCAGTACTTC	CASSSTSGSFFETQYF
TRBV30	NA	NA	TRBJ2-7	TGTGCCTGGAGTGTAGAACAGACCTACGAGCAGTACTTC	CAWSVEQTYEQYF
TRBV21-1	NA	NA	TRBJ2-5	TGTGCCAGCAGCAAAGGGACAGGGGGGCCCGAAGAGACCCAGTACTTC	CASSKGTGGPEETQYF
TRBV27	NA	NA	TRBJ2-5	TGTGCCAGCAGTTTCTCTACGGGGGGCCCCCAAGAGACCCAGTACTTC	CASSFSTGGPQETQYF
TRBV27	NA	TRBD1	TRBJ1-6	TGTGCCAGCAGGGGCAGGGGGTCCTATAATTCACCCCTCCACTTT	CASRGRGSYNSPLHF
TRBV5-1	NA	NA	TRBJ2-5	TGCGCCAGCAGGTTAGAAGAGACCCAGTACTTC	CASRLEETQYF
TRBV11-2	NA	NA	TRBJ2-7	TGTGCCAGCAGCTTTGTGGGGGGCTACGAGCAGTACTTC	CASSFVGGYEQYF
TRBV29-1	once	NA	TRBJ2-1	TGCAGCGTTGAACGGAGCTACAATGAGCAGTTCTTC	CSVERSYNEQFF
TRBV9	NA	TRBD1	TRBJ1-1	TGTGCCAGCAGCGCCGGACCACAGGGGGCAGAAGCTTTCTTT	CASSAGPQGAEAFF
TRBV19	once	NA	TRBJ1-1	TGTGCCAGTAGTATAGATCCCTCAGGATTGAACACTGAAGCTTTCTTT	CASSIDPSGLNTEAFF
TRBV9	once	NA	TRBJ2-1	TGTGCCAGCAGCGTATATGGGACACAAACAAACAATGAGCAGTTCTTC	CASSVYGTQTNNEQFF